This T cell receptor beta chain was observed in a study of blood T cell repertoires in COVID-19. This clone has just one count. Authors' methods: Amplifying reference gene primers gave estimates of nucleated cell counts. The protocol was immunoSEQ multiplex PCR, while the TCRdb copy is restricted to in-frame clones and leaves out a portion. From that table come the V and J calls and clone size; the DNA was used to work out D and trimming. The profile shows 180,000 or so clones, 70% to 90% of them singletons. The TCR sequence derives from a woman aged 80 or over with acute or convalescent COVID-19. Material: peripheral blood.

The CDR3 protein is CASSSLAGGSSYEQYF. The CDR3 bases are TGTGCCAGCAGCTCCTTAGCGGGAGGCAGCTCCTACGAGCAGTACTTC. The chain combines TRBV11-2 with TRBJ2-7; 10 nucleotides line up with TRBD2. With 4 bases clipped from V and 0 bases from J, the junction kept 6 bases outside the gene matches. This CDR3 spans 16 amino acids. Germline lookup yields CDR1 SGHAT and CDR2 FQNNGV.